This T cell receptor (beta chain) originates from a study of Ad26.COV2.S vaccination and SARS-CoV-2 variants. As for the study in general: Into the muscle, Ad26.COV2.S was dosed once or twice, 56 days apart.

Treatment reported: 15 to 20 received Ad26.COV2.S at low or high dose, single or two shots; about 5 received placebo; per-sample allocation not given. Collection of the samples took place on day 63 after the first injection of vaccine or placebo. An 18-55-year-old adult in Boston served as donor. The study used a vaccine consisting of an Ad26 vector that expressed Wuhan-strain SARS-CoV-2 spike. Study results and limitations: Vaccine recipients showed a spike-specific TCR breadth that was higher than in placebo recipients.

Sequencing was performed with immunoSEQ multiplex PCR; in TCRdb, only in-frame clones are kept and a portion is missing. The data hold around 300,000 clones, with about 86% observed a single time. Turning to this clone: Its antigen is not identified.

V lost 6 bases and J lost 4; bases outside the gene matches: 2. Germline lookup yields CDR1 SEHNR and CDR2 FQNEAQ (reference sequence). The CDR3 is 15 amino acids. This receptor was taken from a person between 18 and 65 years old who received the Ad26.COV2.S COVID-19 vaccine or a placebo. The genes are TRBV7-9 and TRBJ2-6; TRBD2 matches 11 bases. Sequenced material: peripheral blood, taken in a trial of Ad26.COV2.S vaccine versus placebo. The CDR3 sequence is CASRTSGTGANVLTF. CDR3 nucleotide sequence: TGTGCCAGCAGGACTAGCGGGACCGGGGCCAACGTCCTGACTTTC.